This TCR beta chain was recovered during a study of blood T cell repertoires in COVID-19. Across the whole study: Acute-phase and convalescent COVID-19 samples originated in the United States, Italy and Spain. T cells, B-cell-depleted T cells, or PBMCs provided the cDNA or gDNA that served as material.

Grouping used clinical history reported by participants in a survey and questionnaire. Authors' methods: For nucleated cells, counts were estimated from reference gene primer amplification. Some clones are missing from TCRdb's copy, which holds only in-frame ones; the method was immunoSEQ multiplex PCR. Clonal size and the V and J genes are those of that table, whereas D and trimming came from the DNA. The data hold around 330,000 clones, with roughly 87% observed a single time. The V and J ends lost 1 base and 0 bases respectively, with 12 bases between them. Per germline, CDR1 MNHEY and CDR2 SVGAGI. The CDR3 is 16 residues long.

Sequencing input: PBMCs or T cells enriched from blood (not recorded which). The TCR originated in a woman aged 18-29 years who had recovered from COVID-19. The J gene is TRBJ1-2, the V gene TRBV6-5, with D possibly matching TRBD1 (6 bases). CDR3 sequence: CASSYYRTATNYGYTF. The CDR3 DNA is TGTGCCAGCAGTTACTATAGGACAGCAACTAACTATGGCTACACCTTC.